The TCR beta chain under discussion was sequenced for a study of cytomegalovirus exposure and HLA in healthy donors. In regard to this clone: Its antigen is unknown.

The primer mix had 60 Vbeta and 13 Jbeta primers. Measured with immunoSEQ multiplex PCR; TCRdb has only the in-frame clones, and not every one. Here the sample spans about 140,000 clones, around 84% being singletons. The V and J ends lost 2 bases and 8 bases, in that order; junction bases with no gene match: 9. Germline CDR1 SGHTS, CDR2 YDEGEE. The CDR3 is 15 residues long. Study-wide points: CMV antigen specificity of a few CMV-associated chains was confirmed in vitro. According to a later analysis, most TCR beta chains associated with CMV appeared HLA-restricted. TCR beta sequences reportedly predicted the HLA-A and HLA-B alleles of most subjects accurately.

The chain couples TRBV5-8 to TRBJ2-1, with 8 bases lining up with TRBD1. This TCR came from a boy under 10 years old in good health and CMV-seronegative. Sequenced input: PBMCs. The CDR3 protein is CASSFMGTGMDEQFF. The CDR3 nucleotides are TGTGCCAGCAGCTTCATGGGGACAGGTATGGATGAGCAGTTCTTC.